This T cell receptor beta chain was retrieved from a study of shared clonotypes between healthy human individuals. In the study overall: Each donor contributed plates that comprised three CD4 naive, three CD4 memory, two CD8 naive and one CD8 memory.

The deep-level immunoSEQ assay was used. Authors' processing steps: Junction-only immunoSEQ data arrived without quality scores, meaning filtering differed. TCRdb's copy holds only in-frame clones and misses some; the assay was immunoSEQ multiplex PCR. The V and J calls and clone size were taken over from that table, and D and trimming were inferred from the DNA. The sample includes a few million clones, approximately 90% of them seen just once. The study, taken as a whole, reports: Donor clonotype sharing was expected to depend on sequencing depth.

The germline CDR1 and CDR2 sequences are SNHLY and FYNNEI. The CDR3 runs 14 residues. V lost 2 bases to trimming and J lost 3 bases, with 11 bases between them. On this clone itself: Its antigen is unknown.

Sequenced: naive CD4+ T cells from PBMCs. Indicated subset: CD45RA+ positively selected. The chain carries TRBV2 and TRBJ2-7, with no clear D. The TCR was taken from a man between 18 and 35 years old in good health. Some clones in this sample may be carry-over from other donors' samples. CDR3 bases: TGTGCCAGCAGTGAAAATGCGGACGACTACGAGCAGTACTTC. It translates to CASSENADDYEQYF.